The rows below give T cell receptor beta chains drawn from one sample of a study of T cell changes during pregnancy in multiple sclerosis. Assay used: immunoSEQ multiplex PCR; TCRdb lists only in-frame clones, some missing. The sample includes 60,000 to 70,000 clones, roughly 91% of them seen just once. This specimen was peripheral blood, taken in the third trimester of pregnancy. Receptors originate from a female donor in good health, enrolled as a control in a pregnancy study. Each CDR3 is given with its conserved first and last residue.

>TRBV19
CASSMGLASLFF
>TRBV10-2
CASSGQLIEAFF
>TRBV6-1
CASSETTEPYYGYTF
>TRBV9
CASSVEATTRTGELFF
>TRBV5-3
CARSPGRRDRGRVDEQYF
>TRBV29-1
CSGGDENREAFF
>TRBV7-9
CASSSGQFYEQYF
>TRBV5-1
CASSFNRVLPDTQYF
>TRBV7-2
CASSSYPKRGDENEQFF
>TRBV19
CASSPAVGRNEQFF
>TRBV19
CASSTRGQGNTIYF
>TRBV6-4
CASSSDRGQNTGELFF
>TRBV19
CASSIDLDTPTEAFF
>TRBV19
CASSGDSGRKVYEQFF
>TRBV6-1
CASSSQGAGELFF
>TRBV6-5
CASTKLLSSYEQYF
>TRBV6-5
CASSSGTGRGTQYF
>TRBV7-2
CASSFTGTSGRKGETQYF
>TRBV6-4
CASSSSPGQGRGCGSYEQYF
>TRBV6-4
CASSDWDREVGYTF
>TRBV7-2
CASSLRAGDQETQYF
>TRBV5-6
CASARGQGHEQYF
>TRBV14
CASSTQGALNTEAFF
>TRBV11-3
CASSLSPGTGLNSYEQYF
>TRBV5-6
CASSRWDTLFTDTQYF
>TRBV9
CASSVGNPSSYNEQFF
>TRBV5-4
CASSLDIEETQYF
>TRBV4-2
CASSQLRKPYEQYF
>TRBV5-4
CASSPELTGLDGYTF
>TRBV11-2
CASSLVLAGGEQFF
>TRBV2
CASSDGQGTYTF
>TRBV7-2
CASSFFRVGNQPQHF
>TRBV19
CASRYTGQINTEAFF
>TRBV27
CASSPDLEEATYNEQFF
>TRBV19
CASSIWASGEDEQFF
>TRBV12-5
CASGPGYEQFF
>TRBV13
CASSAAPGLAGIGELFF
>TRBV20-1
CSARDRGEQYF
>TRBV28
CASSPRLAAYEQYF
>TRBV28
CASSLTSMAGELFF
>TRBV19
CASSLTVNYGYTF
>TRBV11-2
CASSSRDRGRIAEAFF
>TRBV27
CASSLRFLQGAGAYYGYTF
>TRBV19
CASNQGANTEAFF
>TRBV11-2
CASSRTGTSGAASYEQYF
>TRBV7-8
CASTLGTGGLGETQYF
>TRBV7-8
CASSLGVGSWNTEAFF
>TRBV7-8
CASSLRRSSSYNEQFF
>TRBV7-6
CASSLGQGKISNYGYTF